A selection of T cell receptor beta chains follows, all from one sample in a study of CD8+ T cells in alopecia areata. Clones were sequenced by immunoSEQ multiplex PCR, and TCRdb holds only the in-frame ones, with some missing. The table has 150,000 to 200,000 clones, around 60% seen once; the top ten hold around 13%. The source was CD8+ T cells sorted from blood, collected at week 24, from a patient treated with tofacitinib. The origin of the receptors is a human donor with alopecia areata. CDR3s include the opening cysteine and the closing phenylalanine or tryptophan. Fields, in order: clone size, J gene, V gene, D gene, CDR3 DNA, CDR3 protein. A D gene is named only where the DNA matches it firmly. The size entry is marked missing in some rows and otherwise reads once, few, many or a size class.

. TRBJ2-1 TRBV11-2 . TGTGCCAGCAGGCTCAATTATGATCCGGAGTACAATGAGCAGTTCTTC CASRLNYDPEYNEQFF
once TRBJ1-2 TRBV11-2 . TGTGCCAGCAGCCCCGGGGGGGATGGCTACACCTTC CASSPGGDGYTF
. TRBJ2-1 TRBV4-1 . TGCGCCAGCAGCCAAGATGGGTGGGAGCAGTTCTTC CASSQDGWEQFF
few TRBJ1-1 TRBV29-1 . TGCAGCGTTGAGAGTGGGTGGAACACTGAAGCTTTCTTT CSVESGWNTEAFF
. TRBJ2-1 TRBV14 . TGTGCCAGCAGCCAAAGGACCAACTCCTACAATGAGCAGTTCTTC CASSQRTNSYNEQFF
. TRBJ1-2 TRBV12-5 TRBD1 TGTGCTAGTGGTTTGGCACAGGGGAACTATGGCTACACCTTC CASGLAQGNYGYTF
. TRBJ2-3 TRBV6-5 . TGTGCCAGCAGTTACTCTGTCGGGATGAGCACAGATACGCAGTATTTT CASSYSVGMSTDTQYF
once TRBJ2-5 TRBV5-1 TRBD1 TGCGCCAGCAGCTTCTCCAATACATTTGACAGGGGCGAGACCCAGTACTTC CASSFSNTFDRGETQYF
. TRBJ2-5 TRBV28 TRBD1 TGTGCCAGCAGTTCGGGGACAGGGGGACGAGAGACCCAGTACTTC CASSSGTGGRETQYF
few TRBJ2-3 TRBV5-1 TRBD1 TGCGCCAGCAGCTCGAAGACAGGGCTCACAGATACGCAGTATTTT CASSSKTGLTDTQYF
few TRBJ2-7 TRBV7-2 . TGTGCCAGCAGCTTAGTTCTCTCCTCATCCTACGAGCAGTACTTC CASSLVLSSSYEQYF
once TRBJ1-1 TRBV27 . TGTGCCAGCAGTTTCCACGATGGGTACACTGAAGCTTTCTTT CASSFHDGYTEAFF
few TRBJ2-2 TRBV9 . TGTGCCAGCAGCTCCCGGGACGCCGGGGAGCTGTTTTTT CASSSRDAGELFF
few TRBJ2-1 TRBV6-5 TRBD2 TGTGCCAGCAGTTACACCGGCGGGGGGGCCGATGAGCAGTTCTTC CASSYTGGGADEQFF
few TRBJ2-1 TRBV23-1 TRBD1 TGCGCCAGCAGTCAAAGCCGGGACAGCAAAAACAATGAGCAGTTCTTC CASSQSRDSKNNEQFF
. TRBJ2-3 TRBV14 . TGTGCCAGCAGCCAAGAGTCCGGTCCGGGGTTCGATACGCAGTATTTT CASSQESGPGFDTQYF
. TRBJ1-4 TRBV9 . TGTGCCAGCAGCTCTAAAGGGGGGTCTAATGAAAAACTGTTTTTT CASSSKGGSNEKLFF
few TRBJ1-5 TRBV27 . TGTGCCAGCAGTCCGAATGGGGGGGGAAATCAGCCCCAGCATTTT CASSPNGGGNQPQHF
. TRBJ2-1 TRBV11-2 . TGTGCCAGCAGCCCGACCTACAATGAGCAGTTCTTC CASSPTYNEQFF
few TRBJ1-2 TRBV5-6 . TGTGCCAGCAGCTACGGAAGTTCCGGCTACACCTTC CASSYGSSGYTF
. TRBJ1-1 TRBV6-5 . TGTGCCAGCACCAACCCTCGACAAGAAGCTTTCTTT CASTNPRQEAFF
. TRBJ1-5 TRBV29-1 . TGCAGCGTTGTGGAAGGGAATAGCAATCAGCCCCAGCATTTT CSVVEGNSNQPQHF
. TRBJ2-1 TRBV5-4 . TGTGCCAGCAGTCAGACCCCAGCCTCTAGCAATGAGCAGTTCTTC CASSQTPASSNEQFF
. TRBJ2-7 TRBV7-2 . TGTGCCAGCAGCTCCAGGGTCTGGGAGCAGTACTTC CASSSRVWEQYF
. TRBJ2-2 TRBV27 . TGTGCCAGCAGTTTTAAGACCGGGGAGCTGTTTTTT CASSFKTGELFF
once TRBJ1-1 TRBV19 . TGTGCCACCTCCCTCGTTGGCGAAGCTTTCTTT CATSLVGEAFF
. TRBJ2-1 TRBV11-2 . TGTGCCAGCAGCCCCTTCTCGGAGTACAATGAGCAGTTCTTC CASSPFSEYNEQFF
. TRBJ1-1 TRBV11-2 . TGTGCCAGCAGCTTAGTTGGGGGGCGCGTCACTGAAGCTTTCTTT CASSLVGGRVTEAFF
. TRBJ2-7 TRBV27 TRBD2 TGTGCCAGCAGTTCCCCCGGGAGGCGTGAGCAGTACTTC CASSSPGRREQYF
. TRBJ2-7 TRBV14 TRBD2 TGTGCCAGCAGCGCCCCGGGGGGTCTTTCCTACGAGCAGTACTTC CASSAPGGLSYEQYF
. TRBJ1-2 TRBV6-5 . TGTGCCAGCAGTTACTCGACAGGTCGGGGCTACACCTTC CASSYSTGRGYTF
. TRBJ2-2 TRBV6-5 . TGTGCCAGCAGGCATATCACCGGGGAGCTGTTTTTT CASRHITGELFF
. TRBJ2-1 TRBV27 . TGTGCCAGCAGTTTGGGTCTCGGGAATGAGCAGTTCTTC CASSLGLGNEQFF
. TRBJ2-4 TRBV2 TRBD2 TGTGCCAGCAGTGGGACTAGTGAAAACATTCAGTACTTC CASSGTSENIQYF
. TRBJ2-7 TRBV12-5 TRBD1 TGTGCTAGTGGTCTAGGGACAGGGGTTCTTGGGGCCTACGAGCAGTACTTC CASGLGTGVLGAYEQYF
. TRBJ2-7 TRBV9 TRBD1 TGTGCCAGCACCCTTGGACAGGGGGGCTACGAGCAGTACTTC CASTLGQGGYEQYF
. TRBJ1-2 TRBV29-1 . TGCAGCGTTGAATCGGTCCAAGACGTTAACTATGGCTACACCTTC CSVESVQDVNYGYTF
. TRBJ2-3 TRBV6-5 . TGTGCCAGCAGTTACTCGCTCAGGGATGCAGATACGCAGTATTTT CASSYSLRDADTQYF